The clone carrying this T cell receptor beta chain was recorded a few times. This record belongs to a study of identical twins. V was cut by 3 bases and J by 1 base, with 8 bases left in between. CDR1 is SNHLY, CDR2 FYNNEI, per germline. This CDR3 spans 14 amino acids. Using its own MiXCR run on the 5' RACE reads, TCRdb lists one record per CDR3 protein. The repertoire holds fewer than 500,000 distinct CDR3 sequences, more than 13% seen once, with approximately 1% in the top ten. The same data also contributed to another study, on yellow fever vaccine responses in identical twins.

This TCR was sampled from a woman between 18 and 29 years old in good health. Sequenced: CD4+ T cells sorted from blood. This chain links TRBV2 with TRBJ2-3; D is uncertain. The CDR3 nucleotides read TGTGCCAGCAGTGATGGGCGAGGCACAGATACGCAGTATTTT. It is translated as CASSDGRGTDTQYF.